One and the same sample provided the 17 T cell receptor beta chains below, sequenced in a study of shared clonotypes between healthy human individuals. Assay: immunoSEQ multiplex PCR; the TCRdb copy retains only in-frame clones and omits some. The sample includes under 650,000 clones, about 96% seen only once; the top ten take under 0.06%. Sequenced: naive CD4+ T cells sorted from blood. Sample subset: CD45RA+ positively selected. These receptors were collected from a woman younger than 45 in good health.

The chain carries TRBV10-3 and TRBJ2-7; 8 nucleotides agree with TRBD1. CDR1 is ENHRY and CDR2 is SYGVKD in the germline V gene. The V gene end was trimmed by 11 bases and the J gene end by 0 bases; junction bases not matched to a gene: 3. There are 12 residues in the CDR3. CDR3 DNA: TGTGCCGGAGGGACAGGCTCCTACGAGCAGTACTTC. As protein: CAGGTGSYEQYF.

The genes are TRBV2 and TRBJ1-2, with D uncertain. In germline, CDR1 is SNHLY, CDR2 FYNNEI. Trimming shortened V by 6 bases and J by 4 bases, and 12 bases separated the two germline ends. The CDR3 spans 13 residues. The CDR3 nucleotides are TGTGCCAGCAGCCCGGGCTGGGGCTATGGCTACACCTTC. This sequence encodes CASSPGWGYGYTF.

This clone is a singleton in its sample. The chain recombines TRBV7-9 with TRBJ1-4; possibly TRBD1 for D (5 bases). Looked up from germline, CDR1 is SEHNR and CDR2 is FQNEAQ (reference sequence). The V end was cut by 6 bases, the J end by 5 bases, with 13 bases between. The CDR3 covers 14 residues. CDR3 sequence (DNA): TGTGCCAGCAGTCTAGGACACTGGAATGAAAAACTGTTTTTT. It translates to CASSLGHWNEKLFF.

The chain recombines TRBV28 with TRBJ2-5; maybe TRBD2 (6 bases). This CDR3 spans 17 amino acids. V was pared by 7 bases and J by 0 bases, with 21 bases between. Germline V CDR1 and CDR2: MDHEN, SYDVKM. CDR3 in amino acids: CASTPLVASVYQETQYF. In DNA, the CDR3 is TGTGCCAGCACCCCTCTTGTGGCTAGCGTTTACCAAGAGACCCAGTACTTC.

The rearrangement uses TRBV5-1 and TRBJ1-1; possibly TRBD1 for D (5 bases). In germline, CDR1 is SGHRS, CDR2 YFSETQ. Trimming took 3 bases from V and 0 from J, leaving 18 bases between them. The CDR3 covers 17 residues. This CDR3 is CASSYPGTLQVNTEAFF. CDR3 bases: TGCGCCAGCAGCTATCCCGGGACCCTCCAGGTGAACACTGAAGCTTTCTTT.

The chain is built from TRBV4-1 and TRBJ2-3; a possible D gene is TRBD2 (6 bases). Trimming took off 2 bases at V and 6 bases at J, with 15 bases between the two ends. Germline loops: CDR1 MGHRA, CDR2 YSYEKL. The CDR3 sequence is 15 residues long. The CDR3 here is CASSQNPAGRDTQYF. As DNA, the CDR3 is TGCGCCAGCAGCCAAAACCCGGCGGGGAGGGATACGCAGTATTTT.

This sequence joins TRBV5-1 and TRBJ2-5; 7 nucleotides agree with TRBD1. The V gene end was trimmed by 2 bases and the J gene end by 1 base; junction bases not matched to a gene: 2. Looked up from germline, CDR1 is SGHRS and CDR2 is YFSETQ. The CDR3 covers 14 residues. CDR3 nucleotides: TGCGCCAGCAGCTTTGACAGGGTCCAAGAGACCCAGTACTTC. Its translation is CASSFDRVQETQYF.

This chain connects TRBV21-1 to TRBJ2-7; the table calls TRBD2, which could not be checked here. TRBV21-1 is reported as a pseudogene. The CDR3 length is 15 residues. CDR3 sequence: CASSSFMRLTYEQYF. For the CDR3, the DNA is TGTGCCAGCAGCAGTTTTATGAGGCTCACCTACGAGCAGTACTTC.

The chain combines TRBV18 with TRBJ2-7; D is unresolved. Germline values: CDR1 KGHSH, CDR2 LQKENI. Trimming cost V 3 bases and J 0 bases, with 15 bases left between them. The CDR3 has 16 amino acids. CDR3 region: CASSPTAPHSSYEQYF. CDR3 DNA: TGTGCCAGCTCACCGACGGCACCTCATAGCTCCTACGAGCAGTACTTC. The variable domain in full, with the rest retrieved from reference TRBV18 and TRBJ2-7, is NAGVMQNPRHLVRRRGQEARLRCSPMKGHSHVYWYRQLPEEGLKFMVYLQKENIIDESGMPKERFSAEFPKEGPSILRIQQVVRGDSAAYFCASSPTAPHSSYEQYFGPGTRLTVT.

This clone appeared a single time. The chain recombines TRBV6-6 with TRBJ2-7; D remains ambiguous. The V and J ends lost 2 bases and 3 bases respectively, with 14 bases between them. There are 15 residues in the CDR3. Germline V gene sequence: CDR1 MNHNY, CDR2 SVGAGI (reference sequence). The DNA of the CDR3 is TGTGCCAGCAGTTACACCAAAACAGTACTCTACGAGCAGTACTTC. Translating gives CASSYTKTVLYEQYF.

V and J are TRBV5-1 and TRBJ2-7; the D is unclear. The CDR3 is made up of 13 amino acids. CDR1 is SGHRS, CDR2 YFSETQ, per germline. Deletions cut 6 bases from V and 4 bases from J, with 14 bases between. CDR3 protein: CASTGPVKYEQYF. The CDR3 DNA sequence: TGCGCCAGCACCGGCCCAGTCAAGTACGAGCAGTACTTC.

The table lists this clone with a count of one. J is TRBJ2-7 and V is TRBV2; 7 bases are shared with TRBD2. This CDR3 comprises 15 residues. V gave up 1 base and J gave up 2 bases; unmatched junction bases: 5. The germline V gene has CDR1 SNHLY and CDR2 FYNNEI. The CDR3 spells CASSEVFAGAYEQYF. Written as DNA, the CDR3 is TGTGCCAGCAGTGAAGTCTTCGCGGGAGCCTACGAGCAGTACTTC.

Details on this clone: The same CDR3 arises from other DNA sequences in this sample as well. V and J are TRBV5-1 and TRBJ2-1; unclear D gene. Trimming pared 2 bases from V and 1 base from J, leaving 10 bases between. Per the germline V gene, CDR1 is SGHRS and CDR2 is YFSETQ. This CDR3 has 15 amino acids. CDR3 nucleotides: TGCGCCAGCAGCTTAGTGGCAGGATCCTACAATGAGCAGTTCTTC. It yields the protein CASSLVAGSYNEQFF.

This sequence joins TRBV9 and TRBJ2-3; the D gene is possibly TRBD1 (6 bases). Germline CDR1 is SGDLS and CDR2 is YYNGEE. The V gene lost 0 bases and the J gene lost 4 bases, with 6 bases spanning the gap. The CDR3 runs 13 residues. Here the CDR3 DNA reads TGTGCCAGCAGCGTAGCAGGGGCAGATACGCAGTATTTT. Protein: CASSVAGADTQYF.

The CDR3 coding sequence is TGCGCCAGCAGCCAAGCGTTCGGGGTAAACTACGAGCAGTACTTC. Amino acid sequence: CASSQAFGVNYEQYF. This chain uses TRBV4-1 with TRBJ2-7; a weak D match, TRBD2 (5 bases). V lost 1 base to trimming and J lost 3 bases, with 13 bases between them. Germline V gene data show CDR1 as MGHRA and CDR2 as YSYEKL. The length of the CDR3 is 15 residues.

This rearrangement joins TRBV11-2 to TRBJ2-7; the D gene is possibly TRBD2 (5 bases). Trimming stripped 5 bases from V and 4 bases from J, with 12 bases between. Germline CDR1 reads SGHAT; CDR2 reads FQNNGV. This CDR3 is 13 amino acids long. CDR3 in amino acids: CASSTGREYEQYF. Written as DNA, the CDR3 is TGTGCCAGCAGCACCGGACGGGAATACGAGCAGTACTTC.

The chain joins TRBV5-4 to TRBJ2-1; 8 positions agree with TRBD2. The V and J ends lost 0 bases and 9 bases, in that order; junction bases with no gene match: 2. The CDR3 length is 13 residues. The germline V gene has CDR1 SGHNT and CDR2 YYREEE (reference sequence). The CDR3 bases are TGTGCCAGCAGCTTGGAGCGGGAGAGTGAGCAGTTCTTC. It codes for CASSLERESEQFF.